This T cell receptor (beta chain) was sequenced during a study of untreated major depressive disorder. Notes on the study in general: Compared with controls, depressed patients showed more TRBV05-01 (Vbeta 5.1) usage in CD4+ T cells.

TCRdb keeps only in-frame clones here, not all; method: immunoSEQ multiplex PCR. The sample has 10,000 to 15,000 clones, about 89% seen once. With respect to this clone: Antigen specificity is unknown.

This CDR3 is 13 amino acids long. Germline V gene data show CDR1 as SQVTM and CDR2 as ANQGSEA. The J segment lost 5 bases and the V segment lost 6 bases, leaving 5 bases of the junction unmatched. This sequence was found in a young woman with major depressive disorder. The sequenced material came from CD4+ T cells from PBMCs. The rearrangement links TRBV29-1 to TRBJ2-1; 9 bases agree with TRBD2. CDR3 amino acids: CSVGVAGDNEQFF. CDR3 DNA sequence: TGCAGCGTAGGGGTAGCGGGGGACAATGAGCAGTTCTTC.